This T cell receptor (beta chain) was obtained from a study of response to subunit inactivated influenza vaccine (dated by TCRdb to the late 2010s). Looking at the study overall: Deep quantitative T cell receptor repertoire profiling was used in the study to track responses to a trivalent subunit inactivated influenza vaccine.

Regarding this clonotype: It lacks a known antigen. Base qualities are not provided; no much larger clone lies one nucleotide away.

Libraries were constructed by RT-PCR. The sample was run on an Illumina HiSeq 2500. TCRdb itself trimmed the public reads at Q25 with fastp, ran MiXCR and retained productive beta chains. Entries are consolidated by CDR3 protein sequence, retaining the most common genes and DNA. The sample table lists under 200,000 distinct CDR3 sequences, 12% of them with a count of one. The biggest ten clones account for around 28% of the sample. From the cysteine through the phenylalanine, the CDR3 covers 12 amino acids. The kept DNA is CDR3 alone, 36 bases in frame from the first base. V was cut back by 5 bases and J by 9 bases, leaving a gap of 11 bases between them. CDR1 and CDR2, per the germline V gene, are SGHTA and FQGNSA. Overall study outcomes, separate from this receptor: It was suggested by the authors that each seasonal influenza vaccination may recruit only a limited number of new T cells.

These data are also associated with another study on T cells expressing NK-cell markers. Per the second study: TCR beta cDNA libraries were made by 5'RACE template switching that added a universal primer site and unique molecular identifiers. TCR beta-chain repertoires were profiled in sorted CD3+CD56+NKG2C+, CD3+CD56+NKG2C- and CD3+CD56-NKG2C+ T-cell subsets from seven or eight donors. Among the eight sequenced donors, seven were HCMV-seropositive and one was HCMV-seronegative. In several experiments an anti-gammadeltaTCR antibody was added to restrict sorting to alphabetaTCR-expressing T cells. In five to seven donors, the dominant CD3+CD56+NKG2C+ clonotypes were found to rank among the top 10 CD8+ clonotypes and to make up roughly 1.0-7.5% of CD8+ T cells. Those dominant clonotypes were again the most abundant among CD3+CD56-NKG2C+ cells in a few donors, at about 28.3-60.1%. Whether the expanded NKG2C-expressing T cell clones were specific for HCMV antigens was left unclear. Randomly selected healthy volunteers, three men and five women, were used as the eight sequenced donors. A commercial ELISA kit detecting HCMV-specific IgG in serum was used to determine HCMV serostatus. Ficoll density gradient centrifugation was used to isolate peripheral blood mononuclear cells from blood. Using Miltenyi isolation kits, CD4+ and CD8+ T cells were isolated from PBMC through magnetic immunoseparation. cDNA synthesis was primed from the TCR beta constant segment, followed by two successive PCR amplification steps. Libraries were sequenced as 2 x 150 bp reads on Illumina HiSeq 2000/2500, MiSeq or NextSeq. MIGEC handled demultiplexing of the reads and grouping by UMI, while MiTCR was used to assemble and quantify clonotypes. To remove erroneous sequences, TCR cDNA sequences were retained only when supported by two or more reads. The tcR package was used for downstream repertoire analysis, and clonotypes were matched between fractions using CDR3 nucleotide sequence together with V segment. VDJmatch was used to annotate antigen specificity against VDJdb, with one amino acid substitution in CDR3 permitted.

The clonotype was recovered from a man in his fifties who received an inactivated influenza vaccine. Donor details come from another sample of the same person, matched by shared clones. Material: CD8+ T cells sorted from PBMCs, obtained 12 days after vaccination. The rearrangement combines TRBV7-2 with TRBJ2-1, with the D segment possibly TRBD1 or TRBD2, each aligning over 6 bases. The DNA is TGTGCCAGCAGCCCCAAGGGGGGTGAGCAGTTCTTC. Its protein reads: CASSPKGGEQFF.